The entry below describes one T cell receptor (beta chain). The antigen remains undetermined. The CDR3 length is 12 residues. The V and J ends lost 5 bases and 5 bases respectively, with 9 bases between them. CDR1 and CDR2 from the germline V gene are SEHNR and FQNEAQ (reference sequence). This sample was taken from a study of beta chain features in type 1 diabetes. Overall study: The samples had 107,917,701 sorted cells examined in all. Notes on the study in general: Patients and controls would be equally affected if PCR favored shorter templates. HLA effects on TCRB rearrangement stayed unresolved here. There was a moderate but significant shortening of TCRB CDR3s in all four CD4+ subsets of Type 1 diabetes patients.

The authors reverse transcribed all of the isolated RNA, so sequencing captured expressed TCRB transcripts. Some 3.6 million reads on average were seen across naive, central memory and regulatory T cell samples. Libraries were prepared by immunoSEQ multiplex PCR; TCRdb keeps only in-frame clonotypes and omits some of them. The table has fewer than 300,000 clones, roughly 22% seen once; the top ten hold more than 0.025%. This sequence originates from a woman aged 40 to 50 with type 1 diabetes. Sample: naive CD4+ T cells from blood. This sequence joins TRBV7-9 and TRBJ1-1; D remains unclear. This chain's CDR3 is CASSPGVTEAFF. The DNA of the CDR3 is TGTGCCAGCAGCCCTGGAGTAACTGAAGCTTTCTTT.